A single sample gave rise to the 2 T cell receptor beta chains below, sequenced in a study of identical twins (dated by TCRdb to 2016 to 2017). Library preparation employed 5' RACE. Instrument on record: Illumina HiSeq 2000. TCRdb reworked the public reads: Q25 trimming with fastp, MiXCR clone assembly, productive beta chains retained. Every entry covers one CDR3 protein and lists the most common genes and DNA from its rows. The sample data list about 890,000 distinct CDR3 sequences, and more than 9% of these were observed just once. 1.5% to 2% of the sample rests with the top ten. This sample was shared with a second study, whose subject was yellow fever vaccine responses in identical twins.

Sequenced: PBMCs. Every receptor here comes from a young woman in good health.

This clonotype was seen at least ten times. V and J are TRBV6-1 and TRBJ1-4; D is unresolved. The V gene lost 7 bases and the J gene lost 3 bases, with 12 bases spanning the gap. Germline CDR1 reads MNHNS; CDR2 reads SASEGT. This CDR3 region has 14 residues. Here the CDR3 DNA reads TGTGCCAGCACCGGCAGGTTGGCTAATGAAAAACTGTTTTTT. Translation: CASTGRLANEKLFF.

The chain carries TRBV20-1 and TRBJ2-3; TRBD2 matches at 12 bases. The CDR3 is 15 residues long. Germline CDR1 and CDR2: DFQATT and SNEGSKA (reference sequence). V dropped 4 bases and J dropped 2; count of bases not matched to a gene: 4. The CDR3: CSATGLAGNTDTQYF. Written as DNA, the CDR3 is TGCAGTGCTACCGGACTAGCGGGAAACACAGATACGCAGTATTTT.